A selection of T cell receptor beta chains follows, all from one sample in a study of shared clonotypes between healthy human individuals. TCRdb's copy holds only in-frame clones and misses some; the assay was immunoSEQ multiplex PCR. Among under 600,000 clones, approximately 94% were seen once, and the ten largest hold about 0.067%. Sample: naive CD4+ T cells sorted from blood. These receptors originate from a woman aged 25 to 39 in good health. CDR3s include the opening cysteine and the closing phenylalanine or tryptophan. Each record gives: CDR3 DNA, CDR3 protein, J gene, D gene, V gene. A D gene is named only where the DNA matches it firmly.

CDR3nt: TGTGCCAGCAGCTTGGCCGGCGGTAGCACAGATACGCAGTATTTT
CDR3aa: CASSLAGGSTDTQYF
j_gene: TRBJ2-3
d_gene: -
v_gene: TRBV7-9

CDR3nt: TGTGCCAGCAGTTTAGGCACTGAAGCTTTCTTT
CDR3aa: CASSLGTEAFF
j_gene: TRBJ1-1
d_gene: -
v_gene: TRBV27

CDR3nt: TGCGCCAGCAGTATCCTAGCGGGAGGGTACGAGCAGTACTTC
CDR3aa: CASSILAGGYEQYF
j_gene: TRBJ2-7
d_gene: TRBD2
v_gene: TRBV5-1

CDR3nt: TGTGCCATCAGTGGGGGGACCAGGGGCACAGATACGCAGTATTTT
CDR3aa: CAISGGTRGTDTQYF
j_gene: TRBJ2-3
d_gene: -
v_gene: TRBV10-3

CDR3nt: TGTGCCAGCAGTTCCGGGACGGAAGGGGGGGTCTACGAGCAGTACTTC
CDR3aa: CASSSGTEGGVYEQYF
j_gene: TRBJ2-7
d_gene: -
v_gene: TRBV28

CDR3nt: TGTGCCAGCAGTGAATACGGTCGGAACACCGGGGAGCTGTTTTTT
CDR3aa: CASSEYGRNTGELFF
j_gene: TRBJ2-2
d_gene: -
v_gene: TRBV25-1

CDR3nt: TGTGCCAGCAGTGAACAGGGGTTGGGGCAGCCCCAGCATTTT
CDR3aa: CASSEQGLGQPQHF
j_gene: TRBJ1-5
d_gene: TRBD1
v_gene: TRBV6-5

CDR3nt: TGTGCCAGCTCCACCCGGGTCCTCGAGCACACCGGGGAGCTGTTTTTT
CDR3aa: CASSTRVLEHTGELFF
j_gene: TRBJ2-2
d_gene: -
v_gene: TRBV18

CDR3nt: TGCGCCAGCAGTCGGTCCTCGAACACCGGGGAGCTGTTTTTT
CDR3aa: CASSRSSNTGELFF
j_gene: TRBJ2-2
d_gene: -
v_gene: TRBV5-1

CDR3nt: TGCGCCAGCAGCTATGGCCTTACAGGGGCCGACCCCTACGAGCAGTACTTC
CDR3aa: CASSYGLTGADPYEQYF
j_gene: TRBJ2-7
d_gene: TRBD1
v_gene: TRBV5-1

CDR3nt: TGTGCCACCAGCAGAGATCGGACAGGGGCTCAGCCCCAGCATTTT
CDR3aa: CATSRDRTGAQPQHF
j_gene: TRBJ1-5
d_gene: TRBD1
v_gene: TRBV15

CDR3nt: TGTGCCAGTAGGCCCGGGAACCTAGCCAAAAACATTCAGTACTTC
CDR3aa: CASRPGNLAKNIQYF
j_gene: TRBJ2-4
d_gene: -
v_gene: TRBV19

CDR3nt: TGTGCCAGCAGTTTAAGGGGGCAGGCCGCGAACACCGGGGAGCTGTTTTTT
CDR3aa: CASSLRGQAANTGELFF
j_gene: TRBJ2-2
d_gene: TRBD1
v_gene: TRBV27

CDR3nt: TGCGCCAGCAGCCTGTCCCGGGACAGATGGAACACTGAAGCTTTCTTT
CDR3aa: CASSLSRDRWNTEAFF
j_gene: TRBJ1-1
d_gene: TRBD1
v_gene: TRBV5-1

CDR3nt: TGTGCCAGCAGTGAACCCGACAGGGACTATGGCTACACCTTC
CDR3aa: CASSEPDRDYGYTF
j_gene: TRBJ1-2
d_gene: TRBD1
v_gene: TRBV25-1

CDR3nt: TGTGCCAGCAGCCCTAACAAGGATTTAGGGACCTACGAGCAGTACTTC
CDR3aa: CASSPNKDLGTYEQYF
j_gene: TRBJ2-7
d_gene: -
v_gene: TRBV13

CDR3nt: TGCGCCAGCAGCTCTCAACCGGGACAGGGAGTGGAAGAGCAGTACTTC
CDR3aa: CASSSQPGQGVEEQYF
j_gene: TRBJ2-7
d_gene: TRBD1
v_gene: TRBV5-1

CDR3nt: TGCGCCAGCAGCCCGAAGGGCCTAGCGGGAGAGGTGGCCAAAAACATTCAGTACTTC
CDR3aa: CASSPKGLAGEVAKNIQYF
j_gene: TRBJ2-4
d_gene: TRBD2
v_gene: TRBV4-1